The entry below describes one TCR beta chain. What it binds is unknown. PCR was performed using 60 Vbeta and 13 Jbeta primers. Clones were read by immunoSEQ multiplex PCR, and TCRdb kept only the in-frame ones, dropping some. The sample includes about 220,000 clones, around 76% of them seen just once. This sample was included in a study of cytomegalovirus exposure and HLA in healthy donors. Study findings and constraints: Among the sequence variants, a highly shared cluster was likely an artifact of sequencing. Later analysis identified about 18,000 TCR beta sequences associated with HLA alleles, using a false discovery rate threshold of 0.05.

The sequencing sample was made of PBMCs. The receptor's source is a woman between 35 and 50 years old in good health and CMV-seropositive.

The CDR3 DNA sequence: TGTGCCATCAGTGGGGGACAGGGGAGTTGGACTGAAGCTTTCTTT. Translating gives CAISGGQGSWTEAFF. V usage is TRBV10-3 and J usage is TRBJ1-1; TRBD1 matches 10 bases. CDR1 is ENHRY, CDR2 SYGVKD, per germline. J gave up 5 bases and V 4 bases, and 7 bases lay outside the gene matches. CDR3 length equals 15 residues.